This T cell receptor (beta chain) derives from a study of Graves' ophthalmopathy and Graves' hyperthyroidism. Ophthalmopathy was moderately-to-severely active, CAS at least 3, NOSPECS at least 4, lasting under 3 months. This clonotype occurred many times. Trimming pared 0 bases from V and 0 bases from J, leaving 16 bases between. Per the germline V gene, CDR1 is LNHNV and CDR2 is YYDKDF (reference sequence). The CDR3 is 18 amino acids. Researchers took RNA transcripts and amplified TCR beta CDR3 regions from them. The workflow started with a first-round RT-PCR run with HTBI primers and then moved on to a second-round multiplex PCR. TCRdb fed the multiplex PCR reads into MiXCR, producing one record per CDR3 protein. This table holds 200,000 to 250,000 distinct CDR3 sequences, roughly 21% found once.

Sequenced input: peripheral blood. The chain recombines TRBV15 with TRBJ2-3, with D unclear. This TCR was sampled from a woman between 50 and 59 years old with Graves' ophthalmopathy. CDR3 residues: CATSRDRGSPPSTDTQYF. Here the CDR3 DNA reads TGTGCCACCAGCAGAGATCGCGGAAGCCCTCCTAGCACAGATACGCAGTATTTT.